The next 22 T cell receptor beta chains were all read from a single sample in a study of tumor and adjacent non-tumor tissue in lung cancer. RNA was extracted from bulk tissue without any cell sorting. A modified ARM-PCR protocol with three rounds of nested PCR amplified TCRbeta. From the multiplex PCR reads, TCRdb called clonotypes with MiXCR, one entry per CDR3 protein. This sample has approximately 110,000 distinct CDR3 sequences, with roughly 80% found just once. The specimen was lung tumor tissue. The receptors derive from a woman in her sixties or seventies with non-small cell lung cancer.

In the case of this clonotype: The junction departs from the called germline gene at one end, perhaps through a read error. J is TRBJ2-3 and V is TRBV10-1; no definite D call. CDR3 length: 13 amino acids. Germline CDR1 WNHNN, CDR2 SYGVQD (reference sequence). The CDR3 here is CTRSESRESTQYF. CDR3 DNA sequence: TGCACCAGGAGTGAGTCTAGAGAATCTACGCAGTATTTT.

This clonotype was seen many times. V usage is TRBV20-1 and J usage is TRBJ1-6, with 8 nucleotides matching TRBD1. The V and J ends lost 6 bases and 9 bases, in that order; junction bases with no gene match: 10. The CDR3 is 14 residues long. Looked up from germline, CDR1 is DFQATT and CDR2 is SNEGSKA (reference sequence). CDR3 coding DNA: TGCAGTGCCCATACCGGACAGGGAGGTTCACCCCTCCACTTT. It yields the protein CSAHTGQGGSPLHF.

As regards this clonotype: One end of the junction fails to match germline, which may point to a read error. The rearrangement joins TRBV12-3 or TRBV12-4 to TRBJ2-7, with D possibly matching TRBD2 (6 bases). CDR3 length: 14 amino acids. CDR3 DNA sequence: TGTACCAGTAGTTGGCGTGGGACTCTCAGCGAGCAGTACTTC. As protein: CTSSWRGTLSEQYF.

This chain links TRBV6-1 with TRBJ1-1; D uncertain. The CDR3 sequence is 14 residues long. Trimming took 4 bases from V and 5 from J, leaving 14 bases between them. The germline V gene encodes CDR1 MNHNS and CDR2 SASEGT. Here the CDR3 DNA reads TGTGCCAGCAGTGGTGTGACATTCAATACTGAAGCTTTCTTT. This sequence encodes CASSGVTFNTEAFF.

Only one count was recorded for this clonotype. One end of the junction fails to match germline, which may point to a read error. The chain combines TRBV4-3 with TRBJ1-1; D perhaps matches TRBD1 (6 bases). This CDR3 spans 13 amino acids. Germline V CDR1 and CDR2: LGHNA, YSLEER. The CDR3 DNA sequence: TGCGCCAACAGCCCCATAATCAGGGGTGAAGCTTTCTTT. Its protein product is CANSPIIRGEAFF.

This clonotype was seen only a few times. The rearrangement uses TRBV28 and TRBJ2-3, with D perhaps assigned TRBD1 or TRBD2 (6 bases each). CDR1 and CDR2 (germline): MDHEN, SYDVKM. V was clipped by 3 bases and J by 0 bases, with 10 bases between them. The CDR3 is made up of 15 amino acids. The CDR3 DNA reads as TGTGCCAGCAGTTTTAGGGGGGAGAGCACAGATACGCAGTATTTT. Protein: CASSFRGESTDTQYF.

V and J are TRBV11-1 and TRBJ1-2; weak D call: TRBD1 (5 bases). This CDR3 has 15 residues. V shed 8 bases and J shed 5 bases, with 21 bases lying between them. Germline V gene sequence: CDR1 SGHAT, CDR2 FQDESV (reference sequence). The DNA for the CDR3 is TGTGCCAGCTGCACCGGACGTGAGGCAGGGTATGGCTACACCTTC. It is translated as CASCTGREAGYGYTF.

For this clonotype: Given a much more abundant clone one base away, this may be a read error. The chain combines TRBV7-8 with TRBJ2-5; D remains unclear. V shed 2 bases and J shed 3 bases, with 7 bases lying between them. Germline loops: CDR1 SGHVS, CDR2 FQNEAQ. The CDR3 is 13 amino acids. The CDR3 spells CASSLYGEETQYF. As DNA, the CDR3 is TGTGCCAGCAGCTTATATGGGGAAGAGACCCAGTACTTC. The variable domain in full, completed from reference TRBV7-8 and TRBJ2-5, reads GAGVSQSPRYKVAKRGQDVALRCDPISGHVSLFWYQQALGQGPEFLTYFQNEAQLDKSGLPSDRFFAERPEGSVSTLKIQRTQQEDSAVYLCASSLYGEETQYFGPGTRLLVL.

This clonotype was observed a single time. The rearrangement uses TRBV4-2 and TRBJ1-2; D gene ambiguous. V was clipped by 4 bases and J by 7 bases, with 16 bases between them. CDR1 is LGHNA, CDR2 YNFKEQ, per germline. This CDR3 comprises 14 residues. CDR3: CASSLLRGGFGYTF. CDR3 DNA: TGTGCCAGCAGCCTTCTGAGAGGAGGTTTTGGCTACACCTTC.

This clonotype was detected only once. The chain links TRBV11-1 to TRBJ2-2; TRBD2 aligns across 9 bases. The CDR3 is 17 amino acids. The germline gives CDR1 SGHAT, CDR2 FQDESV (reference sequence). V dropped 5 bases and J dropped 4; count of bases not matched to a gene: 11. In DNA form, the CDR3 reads TGTGCCAGCAGCCTGCGAGTAGCGGGAGAATTCACCGGGGAGCTGTTTTTT. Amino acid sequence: CASSLRVAGEFTGELFF.

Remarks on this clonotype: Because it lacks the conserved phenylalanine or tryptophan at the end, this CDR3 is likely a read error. The CDR3 bases are TGCGCCAGCAGCTTAGGGTTAAGCGGGACTGAAGCTTTCTCT. Encoded protein: CASSLGLSGTEAFS. The genes are TRBV5-1 and TRBJ1-1; D is unresolved. The CDR3 loop spans 14 amino acids. Looked up from germline, CDR1 is SGHRS and CDR2 is YFSETQ. The germline V and J ends were trimmed by 2 bases and 5 bases, with 13 bases remaining between them.

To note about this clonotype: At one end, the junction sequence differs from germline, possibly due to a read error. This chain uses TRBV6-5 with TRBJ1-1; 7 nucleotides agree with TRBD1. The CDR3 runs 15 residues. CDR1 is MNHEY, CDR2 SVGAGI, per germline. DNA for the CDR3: TGTGCTAGCAGTTACTCGACAGGGTATGACACTGAATCTTTCTTT. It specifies CASSYSTGYDTESFF.

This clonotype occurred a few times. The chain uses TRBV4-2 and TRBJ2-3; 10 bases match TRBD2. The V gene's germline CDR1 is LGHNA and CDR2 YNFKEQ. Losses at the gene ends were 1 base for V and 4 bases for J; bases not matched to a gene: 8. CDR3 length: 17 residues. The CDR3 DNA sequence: TGTGCCAGCAGCCAAGTGGGTGCTAGCGGGGGCGCAGATACGCAGTATTTT. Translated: CASSQVGASGGADTQYF.

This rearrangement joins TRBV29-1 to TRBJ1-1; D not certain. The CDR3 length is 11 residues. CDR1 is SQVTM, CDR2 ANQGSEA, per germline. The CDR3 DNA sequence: TGCAGGGGTCGGGTGGGGACTGAAGCTTTCTTT. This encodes CRGRVGTEAFF.

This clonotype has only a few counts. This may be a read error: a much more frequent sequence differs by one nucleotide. The CDR3 region has the DNA TGCGCCAGCAGCCAAGAAACAGGGGCGATCGGGCCCCAGCATTTT. Amino acids: CASSQETGAIGPQHF. The J gene is TRBJ1-5, the V gene TRBV4-3; 7 bases are shared with TRBD1. Trimming cost V 0 bases and J 9 bases; bases outside gene matches: 8. Per germline, CDR1 LGHNA and CDR2 YSLEER. CDR3 length equals 15 residues.

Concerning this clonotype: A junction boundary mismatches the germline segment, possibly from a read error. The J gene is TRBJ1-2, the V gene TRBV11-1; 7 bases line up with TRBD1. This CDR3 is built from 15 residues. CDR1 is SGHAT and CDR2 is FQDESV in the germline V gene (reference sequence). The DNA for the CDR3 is TGTGCCAGGAGCACCGGACAGGAGGGAGGGTATGGCTACACTTTC. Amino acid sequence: CARSTGQEGGYGYTF.

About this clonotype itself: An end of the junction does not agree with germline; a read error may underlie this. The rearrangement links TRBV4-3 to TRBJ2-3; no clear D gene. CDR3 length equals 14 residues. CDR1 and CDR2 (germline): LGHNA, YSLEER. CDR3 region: CASSQERGPETQYF. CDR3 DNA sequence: TGCGCCAGCAGTCAAGAAAGAGGTCCAGAAACGCAGTATTTT.

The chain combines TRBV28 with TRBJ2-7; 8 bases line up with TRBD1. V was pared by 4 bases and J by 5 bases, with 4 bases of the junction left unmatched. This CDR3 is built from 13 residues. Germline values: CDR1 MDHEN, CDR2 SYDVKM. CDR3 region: CASSSDRAHEQYF. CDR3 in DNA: TGTGCCAGCAGTTCGGACAGGGCCCACGAGCAGTACTTC.

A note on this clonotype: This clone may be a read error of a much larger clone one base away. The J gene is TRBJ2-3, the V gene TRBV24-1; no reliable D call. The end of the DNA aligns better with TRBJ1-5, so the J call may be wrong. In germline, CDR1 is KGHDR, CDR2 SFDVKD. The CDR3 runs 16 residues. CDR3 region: CATSEVAGRTADTQHF. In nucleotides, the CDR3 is TGTGCCACCAGTGAGGTAGCGGGAAGGACCGCAGATACGCAGCATTTT.

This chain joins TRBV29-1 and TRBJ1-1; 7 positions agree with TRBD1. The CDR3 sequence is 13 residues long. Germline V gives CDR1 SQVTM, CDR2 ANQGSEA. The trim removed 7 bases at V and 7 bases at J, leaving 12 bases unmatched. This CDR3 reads CSARDRANNEAFF. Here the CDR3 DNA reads TGCAGCGCTCGGGACAGAGCGAATAATGAAGCTTTCTTT.

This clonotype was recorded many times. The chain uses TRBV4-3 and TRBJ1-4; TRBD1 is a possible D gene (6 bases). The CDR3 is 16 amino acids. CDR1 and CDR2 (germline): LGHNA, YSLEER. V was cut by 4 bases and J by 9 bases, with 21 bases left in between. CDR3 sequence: CASSPDMSGDTKKLFF. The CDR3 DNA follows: TGCGCCAGCAGCCCAGATATGTCAGGGGATACGAAAAAACTGTTTTTT.

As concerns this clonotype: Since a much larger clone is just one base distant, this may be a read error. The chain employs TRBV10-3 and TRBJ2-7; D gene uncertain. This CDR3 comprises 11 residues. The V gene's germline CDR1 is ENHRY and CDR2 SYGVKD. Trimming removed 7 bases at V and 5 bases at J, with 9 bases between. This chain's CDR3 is CAIIEGNEQYF. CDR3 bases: TGTGCCATCATTGAAGGGAACGAGCAGTACTTC.